Presented here are 23 T cell receptor beta chains from one specimen sequenced in a study of blood T cell repertoires in COVID-19. Repertoires were generated with immunoSEQ multiplex PCR, while TCRdb's copy carries only in-frame clones and drops some. The sample records under 250,000 clones, almost 85% being singletons. What was sequenced was peripheral blood. These receptors were taken from a man aged 50-59 years with acute or convalescent COVID-19.

The sample holds one count of this clone. The J gene is TRBJ2-5, the V gene TRBV11-3, with 12 bases lining up with TRBD2. The CDR3 is 14 amino acids. V was pared by 4 bases and J by 5 bases, with 2 bases of the junction left unmatched. Per the germline V gene, CDR1 is SGHNT and CDR2 is YENEEA. The CDR3 nucleotides are TGTGCCAGCAGCTCCCTAGCGGGAGGGGAGACCCAGTACTTC. This codes for CASSSLAGGETQYF.

The chain uses TRBV28 and TRBJ2-7, with a tentative D call TRBD1 (6 bases). V lost 3 bases and J 7 bases, leaving 13 bases between the germline ends. The germline CDR1 and CDR2 sequences are MDHEN and SYDVKM. The CDR3 length is 13 residues. Here the CDR3 DNA reads TGTGCCAGCAGTTTCCAGTGGGGGCGGGAGCAGTACTTC. It yields the protein CASSFQWGREQYF.

This chain connects TRBV5-1 to TRBJ1-2; D may be TRBD1 (6 bases). Germline CDR1 reads SGHRS; CDR2 reads YFSETQ. The germline V and J ends were trimmed by 4 bases and 8 bases, with 18 bases remaining between them. The length of the CDR3 is 14 residues. In nucleotides, the CDR3 is TGCGCCAGCAGCCTGACACAGGGTCCACCGGGCTACACCTTC. This encodes CASSLTQGPPGYTF.

A few counts support this clone. The chain employs TRBV11-2 and TRBJ1-2; no clear D. The V gene's germline CDR1 is SGHAT and CDR2 FQNNGV. The V end lost 0 bases, the J end lost 7 bases, and 9 bases lay between the germline ends. This CDR3 contains 13 residues. The CDR3 loop is CASSLDRAGGYTF. Here the CDR3 DNA reads TGTGCCAGCAGCTTAGATCGTGCCGGTGGCTACACCTTC.

This chain joins TRBV5-1 and TRBJ1-3, with 7 bases matching TRBD1. The ends lost 1 base at V and 4 bases at J; junction bases unmatched: 2. The CDR3 is 14 residues long. The germline V gene encodes CDR1 SGHRS and CDR2 YFSETQ. In DNA, the CDR3 is TGCGCCAGCAGCTTGCAGGGGGACGGAAACACCATATATTTT. Protein sequence: CASSLQGDGNTIYF.

The J gene is TRBJ2-1, the V gene TRBV4-2; D is unresolved. V dropped 1 base and J dropped 0 bases, with 10 bases sitting between them. CDR3 length equals 16 residues. CDR1 is LGHNA, CDR2 YNFKEQ, per germline. The CDR3 bases are TGTGCCAGCAGCCAAGCTCCTGGCGGCTCCTACAATGAGCAGTTCTTC. This translates into CASSQAPGGSYNEQFF.

The CDR3 DNA follows: TGTGCCAGCAGTTACGGGACACAGAATGAAAAACTGTTTTTT. Its protein product is CASSYGTQNEKLFF. The chain employs TRBV6-6 and TRBJ1-4, with a possible D match to TRBD1 (6 bases). Germline CDR1 is MNHNY and CDR2 is SVGAGI (reference sequence). Trimming shortened V by 2 bases and J by 5 bases, and 9 bases separated the two germline ends. The CDR3 spans 14 residues.

The V call is TRBV4-1, the J call TRBJ1-5; TRBD1 matches 7 bases. J was trimmed by 4 bases and V by 1 base; bases with no gene match: 1. The CDR3 is 14 amino acids. CDR1 MGHRA and CDR2 YSYEKL come from the germline V gene. CDR3 in amino acids: CASSQVQGNQPQHF. CDR3 nucleotide sequence: TGCGCCAGCAGCCAAGTACAGGGGAATCAGCCCCAGCATTTT.

J is TRBJ2-2 and V is TRBV30, with D possibly TRBD1 on 6 matching bases. CDR3 length: 13 amino acids. Trimming took off 4 bases at V and 4 bases at J, with 10 bases between the two ends. CDR1 is GTSNPN and CDR2 is SVGIG in the germline V gene (reference sequence). CDR3 DNA: TGTGCCTGGACCAGACAGGTCACCGGGGAGCTGTTTTTT. Protein sequence: CAWTRQVTGELFF.

DNA of the CDR3: TGTGCCAGCAGCGTAGGAGCAGGGGTCTCCTACGAGCAGTACTTC. Its protein product is CASSVGAGVSYEQYF. The chain links TRBV9 to TRBJ2-7; a possible D gene is TRBD1 (6 bases). The CDR3 extends over 15 amino acids. Trimming pared 0 bases from V and 0 bases from J, leaving 10 bases between. The germline V gene has CDR1 SGDLS and CDR2 YYNGEE.

This sequence joins TRBV19 and TRBJ2-3; D is ambiguous. Germline values: CDR1 LNHDA, CDR2 SQIVND (reference sequence). Trimming removed 9 bases at V and 1 base at J, with 5 bases between. The CDR3 has 11 residues. The CDR3 bases are TGTGCCAGCCTAGGCACAGATACGCAGTATTTT. Protein sequence: CASLGTDTQYF.

The V call is TRBV11-2, the J call TRBJ1-5; D remains unclear. V lost 4 bases to trimming and J lost 5 bases, with 12 bases between them. The germline V gene encodes CDR1 SGHAT and CDR2 FQNNGV. The CDR3 runs to 14 residues. DNA for the CDR3: TGTGCCAGCAGCTCGGACGGCGGGCATCAGCCCCAGCATTTT. Its translation is CASSSDGGHQPQHF.

This chain connects TRBV10-3 to TRBJ2-3, with 8 bases fitting TRBD1. CDR1 is ENHRY, CDR2 SYGVKD, per germline. The V gene end was trimmed by 3 bases and the J gene end by 3 bases; junction bases not matched to a gene: 5. The CDR3 is made up of 15 amino acids. The CDR3 here is CAISERTGRTDTQYF. The CDR3 nucleotides are TGTGCCATCAGTGAACGGACAGGGAGGACAGATACGCAGTATTTT.

A remark on this clone: Other DNA sequences in this sample translate to the same CDR3. This chain uses TRBV6-6 with TRBJ1-2; TRBD1 matches 8 bases. The CDR3 spans 15 residues. Looked up from germline, CDR1 is MNHNY and CDR2 is SVGAGI (reference sequence). The V gene end was trimmed by 0 bases and the J gene end by 3 bases; junction bases not matched to a gene: 3. The CDR3: CASSYSQGADYGYTF. The CDR3 DNA follows: TGTGCCAGCAGTTACTCCCAGGGGGCCGACTATGGCTACACCTTC.

This clone came up once. The chain uses TRBV7-8 and TRBJ2-2; TRBD1 matches at 7 bases. This CDR3 is 16 amino acids long. Germline CDR1 and CDR2: SGHVS and FQNEAQ. The junction had 4 bases not matched to a gene; V was cut back by 1 base and J by 2 bases. The CDR3 loop is CASSLERTGNTGELFF. Written as DNA, the CDR3 is TGTGCCAGCAGCTTAGAGCGGACAGGCAACACCGGGGAGCTGTTTTTT.

This chain joins TRBV2 and TRBJ2-2, with D possibly TRBD1 on 6 matching bases. Trimming removed 10 bases from V and 2 bases from J, with 11 bases in between. The CDR3 extends over 13 amino acids. Germline CDR1 reads SNHLY; CDR2 reads FYNNEI. The CDR3 sequence is CAIWDINTGELFF. Here the CDR3 DNA reads TGTGCCATCTGGGACATCAACACCGGGGAGCTGTTTTTT.

V and J are TRBV29-1 and TRBJ1-5; D is undetermined. V dropped 6 bases and J dropped 5 bases, with 11 bases sitting between them. There are 12 residues in the CDR3. The germline CDR1 and CDR2 sequences are SQVTM and ANQGSEA. The CDR3 bases are TGCAGCGTAGGCGGGAGGGATCAGCCCCAGCATTTT. It is translated as CSVGGRDQPQHF. The entire variable domain, with the rest obtained from reference TRBV29-1 and TRBJ1-5, is as follows: SAVISQKPSRDICQRGTSLTIQCQVDSQVTMMFWYRQQPGQSLTLIATANQGSEATYESGFVIDKFPISRPNLTFSTLTVSNMSPEDSSIYLCSVGGRDQPQHFGDGTRLSIL.

This clone occurred a few times. This chain connects TRBV2 to TRBJ2-7; 9 positions agree with TRBD2. The CDR3 has 14 residues. Per germline, CDR1 SNHLY and CDR2 FYNNEI. V gave up 5 bases and J gave up 5 bases; unmatched junction bases: 7. The CDR3 nucleotides are TGTGCCAGCAGTATTAGCGGGAGAGGGAACGAGCAGTACTTC. It translates to CASSISGRGNEQYF.

This chain joins TRBV5-1 and TRBJ1-4; TRBD1 is a possible D gene (5 bases). Germline V lookup: CDR1 SGHRS, CDR2 YFSETQ. The CDR3 totals 16 residues. Trimming pared 0 bases from V and 0 bases from J, leaving 9 bases between. The CDR3 DNA sequence: TGCGCCAGCAGCTTGGCCCGACAGCCAACTAATGAAAAACTGTTTTTT. Its translation is CASSLARQPTNEKLFF. The entire variable domain, with the rest obtained from reference TRBV5-1 and TRBJ1-4, is as follows: KAGVTQTPRYLIKTRGQQVTLSCSPISGHRSVSWYQQTPGQGLQFLFEYFSETQRNKGNFPGRFSGRQFSNSRSEMNVSTLELGDSALYLCASSLARQPTNEKLFFGSGTQLSVL.

The V and J genes are TRBV7-2 and TRBJ2-7, with TRBD1 identical over 7 bases. This CDR3 comprises 16 residues. Losses at the gene ends were 0 bases for V and 6 bases for J; bases not matched to a gene: 11. CDR1 is SGHTA, CDR2 FQGNSA, per germline. Here the CDR3 reads CASSLAFYITGVEQYF. In DNA form, the CDR3 reads TGTGCCAGCAGCTTAGCCTTTTATATAACAGGGGTCGAGCAGTACTTC.

The genes are TRBV6-2 or TRBV6-3 and TRBJ2-7, with 13 bases lining up with TRBD2. The V gene end was trimmed by 1 base and the J gene end by 8 bases; junction bases not matched to a gene: 11. The length of the CDR3 is 17 residues. The germline V gene encodes CDR1 MNHEY and CDR2 SVGEGT. CDR3 coding DNA: TGTGCCAGCAGTTACTTTGGACGGAGACTAGCGGGGGGACAGCAGTACTTC. Translated: CASSYFGRRLAGGQQYF.

On this clone itself: This may come from a read error, since a much larger clone is one base off. V gene TRBV25-1 combines with J gene TRBJ1-1, with D possibly being TRBD1 (6 bases). Germline loops: CDR1 MGHDK, CDR2 SYGVNS. This CDR3 has 13 residues. The germline V and J ends were trimmed by 6 bases and 1 base, with 9 bases remaining between them. The CDR3 region is CASSVGQNTEAFF. The CDR3 DNA reads TGTGCCAGCAGCGTGGGACAGAACACTGAAGCTTTCTTT.

There are a few counts of this clone. This chain connects TRBV28 to TRBJ2-1; possibly TRBD1 for D (6 bases). Germline assignment: CDR1 MDHEN and CDR2 SYDVKM. Trimming took off 2 bases at V and 0 bases at J, with 11 bases between the two ends. CDR3 length: 16 amino acids. Here the CDR3 reads CASSLRGSSSYNEQFF. The CDR3, as DNA: TGTGCCAGCAGTTTAAGGGGGTCGAGCTCCTACAATGAGCAGTTCTTC.